Presented here are 18 T cell receptor beta chains from one specimen sequenced in a study of T-cell reconstitution after alpha-beta-depleted transplantation in children. Preparation of the TCRbeta library used unique molecular identifiers. Each CDR3 protein gets one entry after TCRdb re-called the PCR reads with MiXCR. The data show approximately 590,000 distinct CDR3 sequences, about 10% seen once. The material sequenced was PBMCs from the stem cell graft donor, taken from the stem cell graft. The receptor set was obtained from a human donor who donated a stem cell graft to a child with acute myeloid leukemia.

This chain connects TRBV28 to TRBJ2-5; 9 positions agree with TRBD1. The V segment lost 4 bases and the J segment 7 bases; nucleotides outside the gene matches: 13. The germline CDR1 and CDR2 sequences are MDHEN and SYDVKM. The CDR3 length is 16 residues. CDR3 coding DNA: TGTGCCAGCAGTTCCTCGGGCGGGACAGGGTGGGGGACCCAGTACTTC. Protein: CASSSSGGTGWGTQYF.

This chain connects TRBV5-1 to TRBJ2-3; 10 nucleotides align to TRBD2. The CDR3 runs 17 residues. Germline trimming cut 0 bases from V and 4 bases from J; bases unmatched to any gene: 8. Germline CDR1 and CDR2: SGHRS and YFSETQ. This CDR3 reads CASSLVSSGSGADTQYF. For the CDR3, the DNA is TGCGCCAGCAGCTTGGTTTCTAGCGGGAGTGGGGCAGATACGCAGTATTTT.

This clonotype came up many times. The chain links TRBV29-1 to TRBJ2-7; TRBD2 aligns across 12 bases. Germline V lookup: CDR1 SQVTM, CDR2 ANQGSEA. V was clipped by 4 bases and J by 1 base; unmatched bases: 11. The CDR3 contains 17 residues. The CDR3 region is CSVGPGLAGPGSYEQYF. The CDR3 nucleotides are TGCAGCGTTGGCCCGGGACTAGCGGGCCCGGGGTCCTACGAGCAGTACTTC.

This clonotype was detected ten times or more. The rearrangement links TRBV20-1 to TRBJ2-5; D remains ambiguous. CDR1 and CDR2 (germline): DFQATT, SNEGSKA (reference sequence). Trimming took off 6 bases at V and 2 bases at J, with 7 bases between the two ends. The CDR3 runs to 11 residues. CDR3 DNA: TGCAGTGCCGAAAAGCAAGAGACCCAGTACTTC. Its protein product is CSAEKQETQYF.

This clonotype was seen at least ten times. This chain links TRBV3-1 with TRBJ2-1, with D perhaps matching TRBD2 (5 bases). CDR3 size: 16 residues. V was shortened by 0 bases and J by 1 base, with 10 bases between the two germline ends. Germline CDR1 LGHDT, CDR2 YNNKEL (reference sequence). CDR3 sequence (DNA): TGTGCCAGCAGCCAAGATTTGTTAGCGTCCTACAATGAGCAGTTCTTC. The encoded protein is CASSQDLLASYNEQFF.

The sample holds a few counts of this clonotype. The gene calls are TRBV12-3 or TRBV12-4 and TRBJ2-7; 10 bases are shared with TRBD2. The V segment lost 5 bases and the J segment 0 bases; nucleotides outside the gene matches: 4. The CDR3 covers 15 residues. This CDR3 reads CASSPLAGVSYEQYF. The CDR3 bases are TGTGCCAGCAGTCCCCTAGCGGGAGTCTCCTACGAGCAGTACTTC.

This clonotype was seen at least ten times. The V call is TRBV15, the J call TRBJ2-1; D is uncertain. V was trimmed by 0 bases and J by 0 bases, leaving 6 bases between them. Germline CDR1 reads LNHNV; CDR2 reads YYDKDF (reference sequence). This CDR3 spans 15 amino acids. The CDR3 region has the DNA TGTGCCACCAGCAGAGAGGCGTCCTCCTACAATGAGCAGTTCTTC. This sequence encodes CATSREASSYNEQFF. Using reference TRBV15 and TRBJ2-1 for the parts outside the CDR3, the full variable domain is DAMVIQNPRYQVTQFGKPVTLSCSQTLNHNVMYWYQQKSSQAPKLLFHYYDKDFNNEADTPDNFQSRRPNTSFCFLDIRSPGLGDTAMYLCATSREASSYNEQFFGPGTRLTVL.

In this sample, this clonotype turned up many times. The V and J genes are TRBV4-3 and TRBJ2-7; 7 bases agree with TRBD1. This CDR3 comprises 15 residues. The V and J ends lost 6 bases and 4 bases, in that order; junction bases with no gene match: 12. Per germline, CDR1 LGHNA and CDR2 YSLEER. The DNA of the CDR3 is TGCGCCAGCAGTCCAAGATCAAGGGGGCTGTACGAGCAGTACTTC. Translating it yields CASSPRSRGLYEQYF.

This clonotype has more than one count but fewer than ten. The chain couples TRBV10-3 to TRBJ1-4; TRBD1 aligns across 10 bases. CDR3 length equals 14 residues. Germline V gene lookup returns CDR1 ENHRY and CDR2 SYGVKD. The V gene end was trimmed by 6 bases and the J gene end by 5 bases; junction bases not matched to a gene: 3. CDR3 sequence (DNA): TGTGCCATCAGCCCGGGACAGGGGAATGAAAAACTGTTTTTT. This translates into CAISPGQGNEKLFF.

This clonotype was seen only a few times. The chain carries TRBV3-1 and TRBJ2-1; either TRBD1 or TRBD2 may fit D (5 bases each). This CDR3 spans 16 amino acids. The V end lost 1 base, the J end lost 5 bases, and 15 bases lay between the germline ends. Germline V gene data show CDR1 as LGHDT and CDR2 as YNNKEL (reference sequence). The DNA for the CDR3 is TGTGCCAGCAGCCAAGTACTGGGACGCAAGAACAATGAGCAGTTCTTC. It yields the protein CASSQVLGRKNNEQFF.

V is TRBV28 and J is TRBJ2-1; D is tentatively TRBD1 or TRBD2 (5 bases each). The germline V and J ends were trimmed by 1 base and 0 bases, with 19 bases remaining between them. The germline CDR1 and CDR2 sequences are MDHEN and SYDVKM. The CDR3 runs to 19 residues. The CDR3: CASSLSIPGPFSSYNEQFF. In nucleotides, the CDR3 is TGTGCCAGCAGTTTATCCATACCGGGGCCGTTTTCCTCCTACAATGAGCAGTTCTTC.

This clonotype was detected a few times. This chain links TRBV13 with TRBJ2-7; D possibly matches TRBD1 or TRBD2 (5 bases each). Trimming removed 5 bases from V and 3 bases from J, with 17 bases in between. Germline assignment: CDR1 PRHDT and CDR2 FYEKMQ (reference sequence). The length of the CDR3 is 15 residues. The CDR3 region is CASSSTSGLDYEQYF. In DNA form, the CDR3 reads TGTGCCAGCAGCAGCACATCGGGGCTTGACTACGAGCAGTACTTC.

The J gene is TRBJ1-3, the V gene TRBV3-1, with D hard to call. The V and J ends lost 4 bases and 1 base respectively, with 5 bases between them. Germline-derived CDR1 and CDR2 are LGHDT and YNNKEL (reference sequence). This CDR3 is built from 13 residues. The CDR3 region is CASSRRSGNTIYF. The DNA for the CDR3 is TGTGCCAGCAGCCGAAGGTCTGGAAACACCATATATTTT. Filled out from reference TRBV3-1 and TRBJ1-3, the complete variable domain reads DTAVSQTPKYLVTQMGNDKSIKCEQNLGHDTMYWYKQDSKKFLKIMFSYNNKELIINETVPNRFSPKSPDKAHLNLHINSLELGDSAVYFCASSRRSGNTIYFGEGSWLTVV.

The chain joins TRBV2 to TRBJ1-4, with 8 bases matching TRBD1. V was pared by 7 bases and J by 5 bases, with 12 bases of the junction left unmatched. Germline CDR1 reads SNHLY; CDR2 reads FYNNEI. CDR3 length: 16 residues. The CDR3 nucleotides read TGTGCCAGCATCGACCCCTTACAGGGGGACAATGAAAAACTGTTTTTT. Protein: CASIDPLQGDNEKLFF.

The rearrangement joins TRBV4-2 to TRBJ2-7; 7 bases are shared with TRBD1. CDR1 and CDR2 (germline): LGHNA, YNFKEQ. V was clipped by 3 bases and J by 5 bases; unmatched bases: 4. The CDR3 is 13 amino acids. CDR3 DNA sequence: TGTGCCAGCAGCCAGGCCACAGGGGACGAGCAGTACTTC. The encoded protein is CASSQATGDEQYF.

This clonotype was found a few times. V is TRBV6-1 and J is TRBJ2-5, with D tentatively TRBD1 (7 bases). The CDR3 is 15 residues long. The germline V and J ends were trimmed by 6 bases and 4 bases, with 18 bases remaining between them. Germline CDR1 and CDR2: MNHNS and SASEGT. The CDR3 DNA sequence: TGTGCCAGCAGATTGGCACAGGGGACTTCAGAGACCCAGTACTTC. It is translated as CASRLAQGTSETQYF.

The chain joins TRBV20-1 to TRBJ1-4; 7 nucleotides line up with TRBD1. This CDR3 has 16 residues. CDR1 and CDR2 from the germline V gene are DFQATT and SNEGSKA (reference sequence). J was trimmed by 7 bases and V by 5 bases; bases with no gene match: 16. DNA of the CDR3: TGCAGTGCTCCGTACCACCTTGGACAGGCAACTGAAAAACTGTTTTTT. Translating it yields CSAPYHLGQATEKLFF.

V usage is TRBV4-2 and J usage is TRBJ2-1; D is uncertain. The CDR3 runs to 14 residues. CDR1 and CDR2 from the germline V gene are LGHNA and YNFKEQ. The V and J ends lost 4 bases and 2 bases respectively, with 9 bases between them. DNA of the CDR3: TGTGCCAGCAGCCCATCTAGAGCCTACAATGAGCAGTTCTTC. Its protein product is CASSPSRAYNEQFF.